The 14 T cell receptor beta chains presented below share a single source sample, sequenced in a study of molecular identifiers for immune sequencing clone quantification. TCRdb reprocessed the PCR reads with MiXCR, giving one entry per CDR3 protein. The sample has about 330,000 distinct CDR3 sequences, roughly a quarter seen once. Material for sequencing was naive CD8+ T cells from blood, with Jurkat cell RNA spiked in. Subset noted: FACS-sorted CD8+CD4-CCR7+CD45RA+ naive T cells. The receptors derive from a human donor in good health. Some libraries in this study had Jurkat cell RNA spiked in.

This clonotype appeared a few times. The chain uses TRBV29-1 and TRBJ2-1, with 9 bases aligning to TRBD2. Germline CDR1 SQVTM, CDR2 ANQGSEA. This CDR3 has 14 amino acids. The ends lost 1 base at V and 9 bases at J; junction bases unmatched: 7. The CDR3 spells CSVEGAGGPSEQFF. CDR3 DNA sequence: TGCAGCGTTGAAGGGGCGGGAGGGCCATCTGAGCAGTTCTTC.

This clonotype was seen many times. J is TRBJ2-7 and V is TRBV29-1, with D perhaps TRBD2 (7 bases). Trimming pared 6 bases from V and 2 bases from J, leaving 14 bases between. The CDR3 runs to 13 residues. Germline CDR1 reads SQVTM; CDR2 reads ANQGSEA. CDR3 nucleotide sequence: TGCAGCGTCGTGCCGGGGGGCGCCTACGAGCAGTACTTC. Translating it yields CSVVPGGAYEQYF.

This clonotype was seen a few times. The chain links TRBV9 to TRBJ1-6, with D hard to call. Germline CDR1 and CDR2: SGDLS and YYNGEE. V was trimmed by 0 bases and J by 7 bases, leaving 8 bases between them. The CDR3 is made up of 14 amino acids. This chain's CDR3 is CASSVAATNSPLHF. In nucleotides, the CDR3 is TGTGCCAGCAGCGTAGCCGCCACAAATTCACCCCTCCACTTT. Based on the CDR3 plus reference TRBV9 and TRBJ1-6, the full variable domain is DSGVTQTPKHLITATGQRVTLRCSPRSGDLSVYWYQQSLDQGLQFLIQYYNGEERAKGNILERFSAQQFPDLHSELNLSSLELGDSALYFCASSVAATNSPLHFGNGTRLTVT.

This clonotype was seen at least ten times. The chain carries TRBV4-1 and TRBJ2-1; a weak D match, TRBD1 (6 bases). CDR1 and CDR2 (germline): MGHRA, YSYEKL. The CDR3 loop spans 12 amino acids. The ends were cut back, 2 bases at V and 8 bases at J, with 7 bases in the middle. This chain's CDR3 is CASSQNRDEQFF. The DNA for the CDR3 is TGCGCCAGCAGCCAAAACAGGGATGAGCAGTTCTTC.

This clonotype was detected many times. This rearrangement joins TRBV28 to TRBJ1-2; D uncertain. Germline-derived CDR1 and CDR2 are MDHEN and SYDVKM. This CDR3 has 13 residues. Trimming shortened V by 1 base and J by 8 bases, and 11 bases separated the two germline ends. This CDR3 is CASSLYLAAGYTF. The CDR3 coding sequence is TGTGCCAGCAGTTTATATTTGGCAGCCGGCTACACCTTC.

Comment on this clonotype: A read error may be the cause here, since a much bigger clone is one base away. The V and J genes are TRBV29-1 and TRBJ1-1; tentative D call: TRBD1 (5 bases). CDR1 and CDR2 from the germline V gene are SQVTM and ANQGSEA. Trimming took 5 bases from V and 4 from J, leaving 14 bases between them. This CDR3 contains 13 residues. The CDR3 sequence is CSVHEGMSTEAFF. The CDR3 DNA follows: TGCAGCGTTCACGAGGGGATGAGCACTGAAGCTTTCTTT.

In its sample, this clonotype was seen many times. The J gene is TRBJ2-3, the V gene TRBV29-1, with TRBD2 matching 13 bases. The germline V gene has CDR1 SQVTM and CDR2 ANQGSEA. The CDR3 totals 14 residues. V lost 4 bases to trimming and J lost 5 bases; unmatched junction nucleotides: 3. The CDR3 DNA reads as TGCAGCGTTGTAGGACTAGCGGGGGAAGATACGCAGTATTTT. Amino acid sequence: CSVVGLAGEDTQYF.

As for this clonotype: This may stem from a read error, because a much larger clone lies one nucleotide away. The CDR3 nucleotides read TGTGCTAGTGCCCCCGGGACATGGAACTACGAGCAGTACTTC. It translates to CASAPGTWNYEQYF. The chain uses TRBV12-5 and TRBJ2-7; perhaps TRBD1 as D (6 bases). Trimming removed 7 bases from V and 3 bases from J, with 16 bases in between. Per germline, CDR1 LGHNT and CDR2 FRNRAP. This CDR3 region has 14 residues.

This clonotype was counted at least ten times. The chain is built from TRBV20-1 and TRBJ2-2; no reliable D call. CDR1 and CDR2 (germline): DFQATT, SNEGSKA (reference sequence). The V end was cut by 7 bases, the J end by 0 bases, with 9 bases between. The CDR3 is 13 amino acids. CDR3 loop: CSVRFANTGELFF. As DNA, the CDR3 is TGCAGTGTTCGCTTCGCGAACACCGGGGAGCTGTTTTTT.

This clonotype was observed many times. The CDR3 nucleotides read TGTGCCAGCAGCCCTAAAGGACAGGGGGTTCGTCACGAGCAGTACTTC. It encodes CASSPKGQGVRHEQYF. The chain carries TRBV5-4 and TRBJ2-7; 10 nucleotides match TRBD1. Germline assignment: CDR1 SGHNT and CDR2 YYREEE (reference sequence). Unmatched junction bases numbered 12, after V lost 4 bases and J lost 5 bases. CDR3 length equals 16 residues.

The V and J genes are TRBV6-2 or TRBV6-3 and TRBJ2-2; TRBD2 matches at 8 bases. Unmatched junction bases numbered 1, after V lost 4 bases and J lost 0 bases. The CDR3 is 15 amino acids. CDR1 is MNHEY and CDR2 is SVGEGT in the germline V gene. CDR3 DNA sequence: TGTGCCAGCAGTTTTAGCGGGGCGAACACCGGGGAGCTGTTTTTT. It specifies CASSFSGANTGELFF.

Note on this clonotype: This may arise from a read error, as a much more abundant clone is one base away. The chain carries TRBV7-6 and TRBJ2-5; D remains unclear. The CDR3 extends over 14 amino acids. Germline loops: CDR1 SGHVS, CDR2 FNYEAQ. CDR3 in DNA: TGTGCCACCAGCTCAATTGGAGCGCAAGAGACCCAGTACTTC. Its protein is CATSSIGAQETQYF.

This clonotype showed up many times. V usage is TRBV9 and J usage is TRBJ2-3, with D perhaps TRBD2 (5 bases). Trimming took 4 bases from V and 8 from J, leaving 11 bases between them. Per germline, CDR1 SGDLS and CDR2 YYNGEE. There are 12 residues in the CDR3. CDR3 region: CASSPDSRTQYF. As DNA, the CDR3 is TGTGCCAGCAGCCCGGACTCCCGTACGCAGTATTTT.

This clonotype was counted at least ten times. The chain links TRBV7-9 to TRBJ2-5; TRBD1 is a possible D gene (5 bases). The CDR3 covers 16 residues. The germline V gene encodes CDR1 SEHNR and CDR2 FQNEAQ (reference sequence). V lost 1 base to trimming and J lost 1 base, with 13 bases between them. This chain's CDR3 is CASSLGPLGPQETQYF. The CDR3 DNA is TGTGCCAGCAGCTTAGGTCCATTGGGGCCCCAAGAGACCCAGTACTTC.